The present T cell receptor (beta chain) was sequenced within a study of blood T cell repertoires in COVID-19. Study details: The United States, Italy and Spain supplied acute and convalescent COVID-19 samples.

CDR3 size: 15 residues. V lost 6 bases, J lost 0 bases, and 11 bases lay in between. The germline V gene has CDR1 MDHEN and CDR2 SYDVKM. Symptom resolution, clearance, or two negative PCRs marked the recovered donors of Cohort 3. Authors' data handling: Reference gene primer amplification gave estimated nucleated cell counts. The method was immunoSEQ multiplex PCR; TCRdb's version includes in-frame clones alone and lacks a portion of them. The DNA gave D and trimming, while V, J and clone size come from that table. In the table there are roughly 500,000 clones, around 85% of which are singletons. The receptor was isolated from a woman in her sixties who had recovered from COVID-19. Material for sequencing was PBMCs or T cells enriched from blood (not recorded which). This sequence joins TRBV28 and TRBJ1-4; D perhaps matches TRBD1 (5 bases). The CDR3 sequence: CASRSGGTTNEKLFF. The CDR3 DNA reads TGTGCCAGCAGATCGGGGGGGACAACTAATGAAAAACTGTTTTTT.